These T cell receptor beta chains were read from a single sample in a study of spatial heterogeneity in lung cancer. TCRdb used MiXCR to reprocess the 5' RACE reads, holding one entry per CDR3 protein. This table holds 4,500 to 5,000 distinct CDR3 sequences, around 30% found once. The sequencing here drew on lung tumor tissue, taken at surgery. The receptors come from a female donor with early-stage non-small cell lung cancer. The CDR3 runs from the conserved cysteine through the conserved F or W. Each record gives: CDR3 DNA, CDR3 protein, clone size, J gene, D gene, V gene, CDR3 length. A D gene is named only where the DNA matches it firmly. The listing skips clone size in some rows; elsewhere it reads once, few, many or a size class.

TGCGCCAGTTACCCAGGACCAAACGTTAACTATGGCTACACCTTC | CASYPGPNVNYGYTF | NA | TRBJ1-2 | NA | TRBV5-1 | 15
TGTGCCATCAGTGAAAGAGGGGTGGATGGCTACACCTTC | CAISERGVDGYTF | many | TRBJ1-2 | NA | TRBV10-3 | 13
TGTGCCAGCAGCGTATCGGGGCTAGCGGGGCAAATCACAGATACGCAGTATTTT | CASSVSGLAGQITDTQYF | medium-sized | TRBJ2-3 | TRBD2 | TRBV9 | 18
TGTGCCAGCAGGGGGACAGGGAATCAGCCCCAGCATTTT | CASRGTGNQPQHF | once | TRBJ1-5 | TRBD1 | TRBV12-3/TRBV12-4 | 13
TGTGCCAGCAGTTACCAGAATGGTCCTCAAGAGACCCAGTACTTC | CASSYQNGPQETQYF | large | TRBJ2-5 | NA | TRBV6-5 | 15
TGTGCCAGCAGTTCGGGGATCCCGGATGAAAAACTGTTTTTT | CASSSGIPDEKLFF | many | TRBJ1-4 | NA | TRBV6-6 | 14
TGCGCCAGCAGCCCCTGGACAGGGTTGAACACTGAAGCTTTCTTT | CASSPWTGLNTEAFF | medium-sized | TRBJ1-1 | TRBD1 | TRBV5-1 | 15
TGTGCCAGCAGCGTGGTGGGTGGGAGTGTCATGGACACTGAAGCTTTCTTT | CASSVVGGSVMDTEAFF | medium-sized | TRBJ1-1 | NA | TRBV6-5 | 17
TGCGCCAGCAGCCCGGGACTAGCGGGGCAAAATGAGCAGTTCTTC | CASSPGLAGQNEQFF | medium-sized | TRBJ2-1 | TRBD2 | TRBV5-1 | 15
TGCAGTGCTAGAGATCACTTCCAGCGGGGCAGCACAGATACGCAGTATTTT | CSARDHFQRGSTDTQYF | medium-sized | TRBJ2-3 | TRBD2 | TRBV20-1 | 17
TGTGCCAGCAGTTTAGAGGGCAGGGGCTACGAGCAGTACTTC | CASSLEGRGYEQYF | many | TRBJ2-7 | NA | TRBV27 | 14
TGCGCCAGCAGCCCCGCGGGGGGGCGAGAGACCCAGTACTTC | CASSPAGGRETQYF | few | TRBJ2-5 | TRBD2 | TRBV5-1 | 14
TGCAGTGCCCCCGGACAGGGACATAGCAATCAGCCCCAGCATTTT | CSAPGQGHSNQPQHF | medium-sized | TRBJ1-5 | TRBD1 | TRBV20-1 | 15
TGTGCCAGCAGCTTAGGGGCGGGGGGGCCAGAAGAGCAGTTCTTC | CASSLGAGGPEEQFF | NA | TRBJ2-1 | TRBD2 | TRBV7-2 | 15
TGTGCCAGCAGCTTCACTAGCGGATGGTACAATGAGCAGTTCTTC | CASSFTSGWYNEQFF | NA | TRBJ2-1 | TRBD2 | TRBV6-5 | 15
TGCAGCGTTGACCAAACAGGGTATGAGCAGTTCTTC | CSVDQTGYEQFF | NA | TRBJ2-1 | NA | TRBV29-1 | 12
TGTGCCAGCAGTCCACAGGTGGGGGTACGCTCCTACGAGCAGTACTTC | CASSPQVGVRSYEQYF | NA | TRBJ2-7 | NA | TRBV28 | 16
TGTGCCAGCAGCCTGAGCGCCGGGGAGCTGTTTTTT | CASSLSAGELFF | medium-sized | TRBJ2-2 | NA | TRBV11-3 | 12
TGCAGCGTTACCGGGACTAGCGGGCCCACAGATACGCAGTATTTT | CSVTGTSGPTDTQYF | NA | TRBJ2-3 | TRBD2 | TRBV29-1 | 15
TGTGCCAGCAGCAATGGGGGGCGGAACACCGGGGAGCTGTTTTTT | CASSNGGRNTGELFF | NA | TRBJ2-2 | NA | TRBV7-9 | 15
TGTGCCAGCAGTTACGGGGTCGGTTCGAACACCGGGGAGCTGTTTTTT | CASSYGVGSNTGELFF | medium-sized | TRBJ2-2 | NA | TRBV6-5 | 16
TGCGCCAGCAGTGACAGGGGGGTCACTGAAGCTTTCTTT | CASSDRGVTEAFF | many | TRBJ1-1 | TRBD1 | TRBV10-2 | 13
TGTGCCACCAGTGACGCTAGCGGGACCTCCTACAATGAGCAGTTCTTC | CATSDASGTSYNEQFF | NA | TRBJ2-1 | TRBD2 | TRBV24-1 | 16
TGTGCCAGCAGTTGGGGGGACTATGGCTACACCTTC | CASSWGDYGYTF | many | TRBJ1-2 | NA | TRBV14 | 12
TGCAGTGCCGATGACAGGTACCAAGAGACCCAGTACTTC | CSADDRYQETQYF | NA | TRBJ2-5 | NA | TRBV20-1 | 13
TGTGCCAGCAGTTACACAGCGGATTCACCCCTCCACTTT | CASSYTADSPLHF | large | TRBJ1-6 | NA | TRBV6-6 | 13
TGTGCCAGCAGCGTAAACAGGGGCTACGAGCAGTACTTC | CASSVNRGYEQYF | many | TRBJ2-7 | TRBD1 | TRBV7-2 | 13
TGTGCCATCAGTGAGTCGGGCCCATATAGCAATCAGCCCCAGCATTTT | CAISESGPYSNQPQHF | NA | TRBJ1-5 | NA | TRBV10-3 | 16
TGTGCCAGCAGCCAAGGGGGGCGGAACTACGAGCAGTACTTC | CASSQGGRNYEQYF | NA | TRBJ2-7 | NA | TRBV14 | 14
TGTGCCAGCAGCCAAGAAGGGGTCCTAGCGGGGGGTAGGACCGGGAAGCTGTTTTTT | CASSQEGVLAGGRTGKLFF | NA | TRBJ2-2 | TRBD2 | TRBV4-2 | 19
TGTGCCAGCAGCGTAGGAGCGGGGGCGGGCACAGATACGCAGTATTTT | CASSVGAGAGTDTQYF | medium-sized | TRBJ2-3 | TRBD2 | TRBV9 | 16